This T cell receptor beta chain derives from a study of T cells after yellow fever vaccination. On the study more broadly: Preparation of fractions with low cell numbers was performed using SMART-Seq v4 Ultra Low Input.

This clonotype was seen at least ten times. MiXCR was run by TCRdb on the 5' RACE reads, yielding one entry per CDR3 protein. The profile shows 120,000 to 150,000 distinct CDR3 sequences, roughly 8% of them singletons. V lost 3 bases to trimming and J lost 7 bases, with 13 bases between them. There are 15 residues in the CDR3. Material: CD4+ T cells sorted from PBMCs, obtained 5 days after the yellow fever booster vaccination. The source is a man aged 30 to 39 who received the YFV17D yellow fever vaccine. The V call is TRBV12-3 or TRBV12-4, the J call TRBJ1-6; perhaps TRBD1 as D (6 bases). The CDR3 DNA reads TGTGCCAGCAGTTTGGACAGTTTGGAAAATTCACCCCTCCACTTT. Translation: CASSLDSLENSPLHF.